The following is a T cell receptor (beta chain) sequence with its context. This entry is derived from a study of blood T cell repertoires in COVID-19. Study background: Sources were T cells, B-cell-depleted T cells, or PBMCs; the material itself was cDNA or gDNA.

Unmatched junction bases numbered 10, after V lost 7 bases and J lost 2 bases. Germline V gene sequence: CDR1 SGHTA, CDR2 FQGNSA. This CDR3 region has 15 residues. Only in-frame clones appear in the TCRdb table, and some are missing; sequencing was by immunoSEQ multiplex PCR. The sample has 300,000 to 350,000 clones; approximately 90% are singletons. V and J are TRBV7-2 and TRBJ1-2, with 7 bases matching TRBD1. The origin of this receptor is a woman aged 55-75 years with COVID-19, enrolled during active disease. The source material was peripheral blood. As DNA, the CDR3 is TGTGCCAGCAATACCGCAGGGGGATTCAACTATGGCTACACCTTC. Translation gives CASNTAGGFNYGYTF. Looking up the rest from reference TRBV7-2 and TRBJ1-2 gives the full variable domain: GAGVSQSPSNKVTEKGKDVELRCDPISGHTALYWYRQSLGQGLEFLIYFQGNSAPDKSGLPSDRFSAERTGGSVSTLTIQRTQQEDSAVYLCASNTAGGFNYGYTFGSGTRLTVV.